The 13 T cell receptor beta chains reported below all come from one sample, sequenced in a study of Graves' ophthalmopathy and Graves' hyperthyroidism (dated by TCRdb to the late 2010s). Instrument used: Illumina HiSeq 2000. TCR beta CDR3 regions were amplified from RNA transcripts for repertoire sequencing. The first round of RT-PCR was done with HTBI primers and the Qiagen OneStep RT-PCR kit, and was followed by a second round of multiplex PCR, then size selection and purification. Using fastp at Q25 and MiXCR, TCRdb reprocessed the public reads and kept productive beta chains. For every CDR3 protein sequence, its rows merge into one entry that carries the most common genes and DNA. This sample has some 1.1 million distinct CDR3 sequences in its table, and less than 45% of those were observed once. Over 8.5% of the sample rests with the top ten. Sequencing input: peripheral blood or thyroid tissue (not recorded which). Every receptor here comes from an adult man with Graves' hyperthyroidism.

This chain links TRBV29-1 with TRBJ2-1; weak D call: TRBD2 (7 bases). Deletions cut 8 bases from V and 1 base from J, with 12 bases between. The CDR3 runs to 13 residues. Germline CDR1 is SQVTM and CDR2 is ANQGSEA. CDR3 DNA sequence: TGCAGCTACGGGGGGCTTTCCTACAATGAGCAGTTCTTC. Encoded protein: CSYGGLSYNEQFF.

This clonotype occurred many times. The rearrangement links TRBV20-1 to TRBJ1-6; D is possibly TRBD1 (5 bases). The V gene lost 3 bases and the J gene lost 0 bases, with 9 bases spanning the gap. Looked up from germline, CDR1 is DFQATT and CDR2 is SNEGSKA (reference sequence). The CDR3 sequence is 15 residues long. CDR3 sequence reads: CSASKGSSYNSPLHF. In DNA form, the CDR3 reads TGCAGTGCTAGCAAGGGGAGCTCCTATAATTCACCCCTCCACTTT.

The gene calls are TRBV11-2 and TRBJ2-5; 9 nucleotides match TRBD1. The trim removed 5 bases at V and 7 bases at J, leaving 8 bases unmatched. The CDR3 loop spans 14 amino acids. CDR1 and CDR2 from the germline V gene are SGHAT and FQNNGV. The DNA for the CDR3 is TGTGCCAGCAGCCGTGGACAGGGGACTTTGACCCAGTACTTC. It specifies CASSRGQGTLTQYF.

This clonotype was seen a handful of times. CDR3 region: CASSTSRGSFYEQYF. CDR3 DNA: TGTGCCAGCAGCACCTCGAGGGGTTCGTTCTACGAGCAGTACTTC. The rearrangement joins TRBV11-2 to TRBJ2-7; D is perhaps TRBD1 or TRBD2 (5 bases each). The germline V gene has CDR1 SGHAT and CDR2 FQNNGV. Trimming took off 5 bases at V and 3 bases at J, with 17 bases between the two ends. The CDR3 totals 15 residues.

The sample holds many counts of this clonotype. The chain is built from TRBV14 and TRBJ1-1, with 7 bases aligning to TRBD1. CDR1 and CDR2 from the germline V gene are SGHDN and FVKESK. This CDR3 region has 17 residues. V lost 1 base and J lost 6; bases outside the gene matches: 14. DNA of the CDR3: TGTGCCAGCAGCCAAGGACCTTCGGGACAGAAGTTCTCTGAAGCTTTCTTT. This gives the protein CASSQGPSGQKFSEAFF.

This clonotype has ten or more counts. V and J are TRBV25-1 and TRBJ1-3, with 7 bases that match TRBD1. J lost 0 bases, V lost 5 bases, and 16 bases had no gene match. The CDR3 sequence is 19 residues long. Germline CDR1 is MGHDK and CDR2 is SYGVNS. DNA of the CDR3: TGTGCCAGCAGTTATCCACAGGGGTCCCCTTTATTCTCTGGAAACACCATATATTTT. This translates into CASSYPQGSPLFSGNTIYF. Looking up the rest from reference TRBV25-1 and TRBJ1-3 gives the full variable domain: EADIYQTPRYLVIGTGKKITLECSQTMGHDKMYWYQQDPGMELHLIHYSYGVNSTEKGDLSSESTVSRIRTEHFPLTLESARPSHTSQYLCASSYPQGSPLFSGNTIYFGEGSWLTVV.

The sample holds a few counts of this clonotype. The rearrangement joins TRBV10-3 to TRBJ2-2; D might be TRBD1 (5 bases). Trimming stripped 8 bases from V and 7 bases from J, with 11 bases between. CDR3 size: 12 residues. Per the germline V gene, CDR1 is ENHRY and CDR2 is SYGVKD. DNA for the CDR3: TGTGCCATCCCCAGGGCAAACGGGGAGCTGTTTTTT. This sequence encodes CAIPRANGELFF.

This sequence joins TRBV30 and TRBJ1-2, with D possibly being TRBD1 (6 bases). CDR3 size: 19 residues. Trimming took off 0 bases at V and 0 bases at J, with 23 bases between the two ends. Germline assignment: CDR1 GTSNPN and CDR2 SVGIG (reference sequence). CDR3 in amino acids: CAWSVEVQLQGASNYGYTF. The CDR3 DNA reads TGTGCCTGGAGTGTCGAAGTACAATTACAGGGTGCATCTAACTATGGCTACACCTTC.

This clonotype was recorded at least ten times. This rearrangement joins TRBV7-2 to TRBJ1-2, with D possibly being TRBD1 (5 bases). CDR3 length equals 16 residues. With 0 bases removed from V and 8 bases from J, the gap between germline ends came to 19 bases. CDR1 is SGHTA and CDR2 is FQGNSA in the germline V gene. CDR3 sequence: CASSLALGGQGGGYTF. The DNA of the CDR3 is TGTGCCAGCAGCTTAGCCCTCGGTGGGCAGGGAGGCGGCTACACCTTC.

The V and J genes are TRBV11-2 and TRBJ1-1; 10 bases line up with TRBD1. Germline trimming cut 6 bases from V and 0 bases from J; bases unmatched to any gene: 13. The CDR3 length is 18 residues. Germline lookup yields CDR1 SGHAT and CDR2 FQNNGV. CDR3 sequence (DNA): TGTGCCAGCAGGAGGACGACAGGGGGCCTAGGTTTGAACACTGAAGCTTTCTTT. Its protein product is CASRRTTGGLGLNTEAFF.

In nucleotides, the CDR3 is TGTGCCACCAGCTTCAGCCGGAGCAGGGAAGAGACCCAGTACTTC. Its translation is CATSFSRSREETQYF. The genes are TRBV15 and TRBJ2-5, with TRBD1 as a possible D gene (5 bases). From germline, CDR1 is LNHNV and CDR2 YYDKDF (reference sequence). This CDR3 contains 15 residues. The V and J ends lost 5 bases and 3 bases respectively, with 16 bases between them. Looking up the rest from reference TRBV15 and TRBJ2-5 gives the full variable domain: DAMVIQNPRYQVTQFGKPVTLSCSQTLNHNVMYWYQQKSSQAPKLLFHYYDKDFNNEADTPDNFQSRRPNTSFCFLDIRSPGLGDTAMYLCATSFSRSREETQYFGPGTRLLVL.

With respect to this clonotype: A junction boundary mismatches the germline segment, possibly from a read error. CDR3: CASSQAPAQGYNPPLHF. The CDR3 coding sequence is TGCGCCAGCAGCCAAGCCCCTGCGCAGGGCTATAATCCACCCCTCCACTTT. The rearrangement uses TRBV11-2 and TRBJ1-6, with D tentatively TRBD1 (5 bases). Germline V gene lookup returns CDR1 SGHAT and CDR2 FQNNGV. This CDR3 is built from 17 residues.

This clonotype was counted ten times or more. The rearrangement uses TRBV20-1 and TRBJ2-2; the D gene is possibly TRBD1 (6 bases). CDR3 length: 15 amino acids. Germline CDR1 and CDR2: DFQATT and SNEGSKA (reference sequence). V lost 3 bases to trimming and J lost 3 bases, with 14 bases between them. The CDR3 region is CSASGTPRDTGELFF. The CDR3 DNA reads TGCAGTGCTAGCGGGACACCTAGGGACACCGGGGAGCTGTTTTTT.